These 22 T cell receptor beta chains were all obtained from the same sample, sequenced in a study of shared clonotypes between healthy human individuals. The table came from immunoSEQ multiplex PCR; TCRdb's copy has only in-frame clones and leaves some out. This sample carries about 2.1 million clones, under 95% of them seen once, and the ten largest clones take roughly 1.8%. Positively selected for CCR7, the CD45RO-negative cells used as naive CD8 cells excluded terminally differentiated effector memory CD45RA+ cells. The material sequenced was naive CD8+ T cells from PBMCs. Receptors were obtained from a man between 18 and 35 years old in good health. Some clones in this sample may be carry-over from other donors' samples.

Written as DNA, the CDR3 is TGTGCCAGCAGCTCCGGACAACTAGAGGAAAAACTGTTTTTT. Its protein is CASSSGQLEEKLFF. This chain uses TRBV7-9 with TRBJ1-4, with D tentatively TRBD1 (5 bases). The germline V gene encodes CDR1 SEHNR and CDR2 FQNEAQ (reference sequence). V lost 4 bases and J lost 8, with 14 bases in between. CDR3 length: 14 amino acids.

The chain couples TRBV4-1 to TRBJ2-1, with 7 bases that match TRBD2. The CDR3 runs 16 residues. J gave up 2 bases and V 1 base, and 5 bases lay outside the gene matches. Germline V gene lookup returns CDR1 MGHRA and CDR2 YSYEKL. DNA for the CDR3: TGCGCCAGCAGCCAAGCGCCTAGCGGACCCTACAATGAGCAGTTCTTC. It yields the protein CASSQAPSGPYNEQFF.

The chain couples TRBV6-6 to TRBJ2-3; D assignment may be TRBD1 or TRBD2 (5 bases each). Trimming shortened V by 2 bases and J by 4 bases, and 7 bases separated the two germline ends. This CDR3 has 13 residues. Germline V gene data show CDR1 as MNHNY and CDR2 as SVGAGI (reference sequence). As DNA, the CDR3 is TGTGCCAGCAGTTACGGGGGACCAGATACGCAGTATTTT. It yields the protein CASSYGGPDTQYF.

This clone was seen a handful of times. The CDR3 sequence is CASSQMGQGIGEAFF. The DNA of the CDR3 is TGTGCCAGCAGCCAGATGGGACAGGGGATAGGTGAAGCTTTCTTT. The V gene is TRBV14, the J gene TRBJ1-1, with 10 positions matching TRBD1. This CDR3 region has 15 residues. Germline V gene data show CDR1 as SGHDN and CDR2 as FVKESK. V trimming: 3 bases; J trimming: 7 bases; junction bases outside the gene matches: 8.

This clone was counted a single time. CDR3 DNA: TGTGCCAGCAGCTTAGGGCACCAAAATCAGCCCCAGCATTTT. Translating it yields CASSLGHQNQPQHF. The rearrangement links TRBV5-6 to TRBJ1-5; D is unclear. Germline V gene sequence: CDR1 SGHDT, CDR2 YYEEEE. CDR3 size: 14 residues. Trimming shortened V by 2 bases and J by 4 bases, and 10 bases separated the two germline ends.

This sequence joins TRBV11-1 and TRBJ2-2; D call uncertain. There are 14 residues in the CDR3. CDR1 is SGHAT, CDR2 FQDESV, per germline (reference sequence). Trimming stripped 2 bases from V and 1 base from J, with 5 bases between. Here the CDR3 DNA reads TGTGCCAGCAGCTTAAGGGAGAACACCGGGGAGCTGTTTTTT. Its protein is CASSLRENTGELFF.

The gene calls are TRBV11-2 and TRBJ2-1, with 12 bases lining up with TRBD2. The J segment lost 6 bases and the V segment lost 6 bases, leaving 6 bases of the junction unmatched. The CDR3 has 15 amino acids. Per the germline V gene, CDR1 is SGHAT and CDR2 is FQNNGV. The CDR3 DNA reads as TGTGCCAGCAGTCGGGGACTAGCGGGTGGCAATGAGCAGTTCTTC. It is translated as CASSRGLAGGNEQFF.

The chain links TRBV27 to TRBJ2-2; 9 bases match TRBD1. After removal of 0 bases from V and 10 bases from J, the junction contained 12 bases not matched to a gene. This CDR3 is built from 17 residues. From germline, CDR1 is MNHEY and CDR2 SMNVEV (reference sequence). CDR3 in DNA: TGTGCCAGCAGTTTATCGAGGGTGCCGGACAGGGGAATGGAGCTGTTTTTT. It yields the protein CASSLSRVPDRGMELFF.

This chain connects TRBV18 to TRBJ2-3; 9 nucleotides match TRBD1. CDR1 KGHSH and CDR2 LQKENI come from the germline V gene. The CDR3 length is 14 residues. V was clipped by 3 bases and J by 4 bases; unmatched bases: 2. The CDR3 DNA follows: TGTGCCAGCTCACCGGACAGGGGCCCAGATACGCAGTATTTT. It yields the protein CASSPDRGPDTQYF.

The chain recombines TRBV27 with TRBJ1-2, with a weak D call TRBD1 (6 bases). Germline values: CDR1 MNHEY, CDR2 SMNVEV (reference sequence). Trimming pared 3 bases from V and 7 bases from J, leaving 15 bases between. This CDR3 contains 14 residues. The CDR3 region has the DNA TGTGCCAGCAGTTTGATGGGGGCGGGGGGTGGCTACACCTTC. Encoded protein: CASSLMGAGGGYTF.

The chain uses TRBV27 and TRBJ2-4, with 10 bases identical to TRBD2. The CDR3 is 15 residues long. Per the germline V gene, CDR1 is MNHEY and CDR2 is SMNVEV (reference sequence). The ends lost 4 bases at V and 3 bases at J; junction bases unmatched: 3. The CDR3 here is CASSSGTSVKNIQYF. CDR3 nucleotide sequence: TGTGCCAGCAGTTCAGGGACTAGCGTCAAAAACATTCAGTACTTC.

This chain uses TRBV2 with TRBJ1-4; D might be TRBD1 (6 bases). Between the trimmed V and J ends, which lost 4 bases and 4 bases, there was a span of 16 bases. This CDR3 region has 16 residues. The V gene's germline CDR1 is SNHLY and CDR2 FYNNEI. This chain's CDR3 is CASSGVGEGGNEKLFF. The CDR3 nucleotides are TGTGCCAGCAGTGGGGTGGGCGAGGGGGGTAATGAAAAACTGTTTTTT.

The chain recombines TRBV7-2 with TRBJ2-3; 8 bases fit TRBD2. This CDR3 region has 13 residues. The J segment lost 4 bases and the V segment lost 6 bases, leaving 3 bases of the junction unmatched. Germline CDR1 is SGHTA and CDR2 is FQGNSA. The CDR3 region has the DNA TGTGCCAGCAGTCAGCGGGAGTCAGATACGCAGTATTTT. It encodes CASSQRESDTQYF.

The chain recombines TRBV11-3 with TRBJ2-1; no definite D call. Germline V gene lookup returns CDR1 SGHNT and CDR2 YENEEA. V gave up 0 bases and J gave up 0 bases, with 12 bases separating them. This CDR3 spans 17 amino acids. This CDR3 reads CASSLDATALSYNEQFF. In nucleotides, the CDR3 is TGTGCCAGCAGCTTAGATGCGACGGCCCTCTCCTACAATGAGCAGTTCTTC.

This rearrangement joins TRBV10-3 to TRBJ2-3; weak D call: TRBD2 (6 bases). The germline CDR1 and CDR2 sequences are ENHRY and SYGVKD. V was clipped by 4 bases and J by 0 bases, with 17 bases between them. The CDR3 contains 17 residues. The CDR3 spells CAISVRGGGTSTDTQYF. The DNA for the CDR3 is TGTGCCATCAGTGTTCGGGGCGGAGGGACTAGCACAGATACGCAGTATTTT.

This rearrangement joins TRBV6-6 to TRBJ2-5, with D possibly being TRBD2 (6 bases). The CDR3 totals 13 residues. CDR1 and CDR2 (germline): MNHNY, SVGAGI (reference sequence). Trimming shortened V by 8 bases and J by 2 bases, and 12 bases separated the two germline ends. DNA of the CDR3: TGTGCCAGCCATAGTGGGGGGCAAGAGACCCAGTACTTC. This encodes CASHSGGQETQYF.

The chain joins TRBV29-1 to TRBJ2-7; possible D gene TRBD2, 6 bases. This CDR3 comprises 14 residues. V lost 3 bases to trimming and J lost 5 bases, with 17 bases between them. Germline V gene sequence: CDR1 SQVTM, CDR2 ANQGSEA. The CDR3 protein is CSVDLAGRSNEQYF. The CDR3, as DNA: TGCAGCGTTGATTTGGCAGGGAGGTCGAACGAGCAGTACTTC.

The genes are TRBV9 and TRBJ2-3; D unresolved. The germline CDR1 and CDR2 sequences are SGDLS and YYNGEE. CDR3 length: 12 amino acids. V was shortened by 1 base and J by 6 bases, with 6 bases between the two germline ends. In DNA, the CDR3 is TGTGCCAGCAGCGTAATGGGGGATACGCAGTATTTT. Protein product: CASSVMGDTQYF.

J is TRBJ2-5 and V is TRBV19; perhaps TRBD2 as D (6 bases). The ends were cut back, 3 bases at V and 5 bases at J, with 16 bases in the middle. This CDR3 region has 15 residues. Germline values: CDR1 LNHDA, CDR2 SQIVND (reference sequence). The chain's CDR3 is CASSMFAGRGETQYF. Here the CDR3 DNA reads TGTGCCAGTAGTATGTTTGCGGGACGGGGGGAGACCCAGTACTTC.

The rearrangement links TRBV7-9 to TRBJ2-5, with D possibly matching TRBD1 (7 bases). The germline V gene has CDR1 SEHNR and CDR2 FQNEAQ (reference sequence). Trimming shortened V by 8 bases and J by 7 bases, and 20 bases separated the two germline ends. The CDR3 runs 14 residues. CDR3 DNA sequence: TGTGCCAGCGGACTACAGGGGCCCCTGGGGACCCAGTACTTC. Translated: CASGLQGPLGTQYF.

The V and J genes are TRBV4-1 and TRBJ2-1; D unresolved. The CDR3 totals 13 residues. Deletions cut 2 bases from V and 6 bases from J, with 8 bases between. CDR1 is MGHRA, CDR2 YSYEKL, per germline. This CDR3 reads CASSQSVANEQFF. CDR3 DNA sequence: TGCGCCAGCAGCCAATCGGTGGCCAATGAGCAGTTCTTC.

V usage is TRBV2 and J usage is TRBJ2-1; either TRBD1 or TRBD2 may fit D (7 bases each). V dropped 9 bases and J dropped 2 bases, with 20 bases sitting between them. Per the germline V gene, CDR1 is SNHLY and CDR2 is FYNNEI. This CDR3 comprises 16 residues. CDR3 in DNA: TGTGCCAGAGGGAGGGGGCAGGCGCGAACCTACAATGAGCAGTTCTTC. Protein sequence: CARGRGQARTYNEQFF. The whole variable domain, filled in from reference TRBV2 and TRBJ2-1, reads EPEVTQTPSHQVTQMGQEVILRCVPISNHLYFYWYRQILGQKVEFLVSFYNNEISEKSEIFDDQFSVERPDGSNFTLKIRSTKLEDSAMYFCARGRGQARTYNEQFFGPGTRLTVL.